This T cell receptor beta chain is drawn from a study of cytomegalovirus exposure and HLA in healthy donors. Study-level results: High sensitivity and specificity were reportedly achieved when the classifier diagnosed cytomegalovirus status. Subsequent analysis revealed that first-cohort TCR clusters tended to co-occur in the approximately 120 validation repertoires.

Clones were read by immunoSEQ multiplex PCR, and TCRdb kept only the in-frame ones, dropping some. Among under 140,000 clones listed, more than 70% were seen once. Of note for this clone: Its antigen is currently unknown.

CDR1 is SGHRS and CDR2 is YFSETQ in the germline V gene. The length of the CDR3 is 15 residues. Trimming shortened V by 1 base and J by 2 bases, and 10 bases separated the two germline ends. The donors were in the roughly 110-subject validation cohort, distinct from the approximately 700-subject first cohort. The J gene is TRBJ1-3, the V gene TRBV5-1; D gene ambiguous. The material sequenced was PBMCs. The TCR was taken from a woman between 18 and 30 years old in good health and CMV-seronegative. The CDR3 coding sequence is TGCGCCAGCAGCTTGAAAACCGGTACTGGAAACACCATATATTTT. Translated, it gives CASSLKTGTGNTIYF. Drawing the rest from reference TRBV5-1 and TRBJ1-3, the complete variable domain is KAGVTQTPRYLIKTRGQQVTLSCSPISGHRSVSWYQQTPGQGLQFLFEYFSETQRNKGNFPGRFSGRQFSNSRSEMNVSTLELGDSALYLCASSLKTGTGNTIYFGEGSWLTVV.